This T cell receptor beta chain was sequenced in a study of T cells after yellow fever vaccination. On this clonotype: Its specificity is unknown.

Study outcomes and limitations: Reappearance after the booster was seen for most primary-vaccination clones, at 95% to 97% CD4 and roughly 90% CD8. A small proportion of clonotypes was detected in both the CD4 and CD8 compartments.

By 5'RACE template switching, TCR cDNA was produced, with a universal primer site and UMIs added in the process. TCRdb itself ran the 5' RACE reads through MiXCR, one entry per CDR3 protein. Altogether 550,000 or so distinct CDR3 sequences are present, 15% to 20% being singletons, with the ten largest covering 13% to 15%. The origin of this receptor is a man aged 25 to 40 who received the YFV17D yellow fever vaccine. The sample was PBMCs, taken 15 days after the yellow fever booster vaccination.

The CDR3, as DNA: TGTGCTAGTGGCTGGGAGCGGGGGACCTCTTTAGGGGAGCAGTTCTTC. Its translation: CASGWERGTSLGEQFF. This rearrangement joins TRBV12-5 to TRBJ2-1, with TRBD2 matching 8 bases. There are 16 residues in the CDR3. V lost 6 bases to trimming and J lost 10 bases; unmatched junction nucleotides: 17. From germline, CDR1 is LGHNT and CDR2 FRNRAP.